This TCR beta chain originates from a study of T cell responses to AZD1222 COVID-19 vaccine. This CDR3 comprises 13 residues. V was cut by 4 bases and J by 6 bases, with 14 bases left in between. Germline CDR1 and CDR2: SGHRS and YFSETQ. General study points: CD4 TCRs linked to vaccination spanned spike, dominating at 160-218 and 743-854. The number of AZD1222 recipients seropositive at baseline was only six. The study sampled repertoires only after the peak T cell response. Targeting of unmutated variant regions was reportedly seen in nearly half of spike-specific TCRs.

For this clone: Its specificity is not known.

Repertoires were generated with immunoSEQ multiplex PCR, while TCRdb's copy carries only in-frame clones and drops some. This table holds 90,000 to 130,000 clones, 70% to 90% found once. This clonotype originated in an adult who received the AZD1222 COVID-19 vaccine. The chain uses TRBV5-1 and TRBJ2-7; D is unresolved. The sample in question was peripheral blood, obtained 28 days after the second AZD1222 dose. The CDR3 bases are TGCGCCAGCAGCCTAAGTGAAAAGGGCGAGCAGTACTTC. Protein sequence: CASSLSEKGEQYF.